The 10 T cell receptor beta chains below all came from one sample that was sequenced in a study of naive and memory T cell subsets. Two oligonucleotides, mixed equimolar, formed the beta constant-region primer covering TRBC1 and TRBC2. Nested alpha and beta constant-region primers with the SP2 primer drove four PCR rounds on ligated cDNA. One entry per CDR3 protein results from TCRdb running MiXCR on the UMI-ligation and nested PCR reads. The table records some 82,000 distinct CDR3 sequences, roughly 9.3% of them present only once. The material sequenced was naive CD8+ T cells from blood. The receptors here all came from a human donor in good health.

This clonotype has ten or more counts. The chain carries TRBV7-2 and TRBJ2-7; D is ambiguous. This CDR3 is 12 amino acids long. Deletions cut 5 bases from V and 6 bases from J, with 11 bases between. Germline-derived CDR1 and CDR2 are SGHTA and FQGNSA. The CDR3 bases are TGTGCCAGCAGCCCCACCCCGGGCGAGCAGTACTTC. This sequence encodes CASSPTPGEQYF.

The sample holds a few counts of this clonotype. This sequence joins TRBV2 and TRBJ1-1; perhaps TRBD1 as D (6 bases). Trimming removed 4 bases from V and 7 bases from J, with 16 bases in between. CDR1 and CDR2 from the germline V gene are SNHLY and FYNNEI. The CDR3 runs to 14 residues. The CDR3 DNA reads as TGTGCCAGCAGTGCTCAGGACAGAGCGTTTGAAGCTTTCTTT. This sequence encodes CASSAQDRAFEAFF.

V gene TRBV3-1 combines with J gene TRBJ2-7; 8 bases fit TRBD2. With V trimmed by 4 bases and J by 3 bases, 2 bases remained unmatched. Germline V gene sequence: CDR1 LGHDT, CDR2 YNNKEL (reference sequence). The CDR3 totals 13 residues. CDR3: CASSPGGGYEQYF. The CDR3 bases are TGTGCCAGCAGCCCCGGGGGGGGCTACGAGCAGTACTTC.

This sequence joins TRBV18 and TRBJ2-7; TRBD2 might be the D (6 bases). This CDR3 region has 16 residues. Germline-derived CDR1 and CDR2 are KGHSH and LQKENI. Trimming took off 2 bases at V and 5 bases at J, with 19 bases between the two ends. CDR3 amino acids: CASSPGLMTSINEQYF. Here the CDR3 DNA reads TGTGCCAGCTCACCAGGGTTGATGACTAGTATTAACGAGCAGTACTTC.

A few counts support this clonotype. The CDR3 here is CASSYAGQGDYGYTF. CDR3 nucleotide sequence: TGTGCCAGCAGTTATGCGGGACAGGGCGACTATGGCTACACCTTC. The rearrangement uses TRBV6-6 and TRBJ1-2, with 9 bases matching TRBD1. Germline CDR1 reads MNHNY; CDR2 reads SVGAGI (reference sequence). CDR3 length: 15 residues. Trimming at V came to 3 bases and at J to 3 bases, leaving 5 bases not matched to a gene.

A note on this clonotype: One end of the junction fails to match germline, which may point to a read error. CDR3: CVSLGGSEQYF. The CDR3 coding sequence is TGTGTCAGTCTGGGAGGTAGCGAGCAGTACTTC. J is TRBJ2-7 and V is TRBV19; the D gene is possibly TRBD2 (6 bases). The CDR3 contains 11 residues. Germline V gene sequence: CDR1 LNHDA, CDR2 SQIVND (reference sequence).

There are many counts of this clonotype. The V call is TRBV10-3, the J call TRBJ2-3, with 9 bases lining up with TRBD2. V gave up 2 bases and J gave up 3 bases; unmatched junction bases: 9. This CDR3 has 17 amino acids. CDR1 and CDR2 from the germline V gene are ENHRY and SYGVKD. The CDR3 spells CAISEEHSGSWTDTQYF. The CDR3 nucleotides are TGTGCCATCAGTGAGGAACATAGCGGGAGTTGGACAGATACGCAGTATTTT.

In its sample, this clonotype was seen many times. The CDR3 sequence is CSATSTVRDTQYF. In DNA form, the CDR3 reads TGCAGTGCTACCTCGACAGTACGAGATACGCAGTATTTT. The chain combines TRBV20-1 with TRBJ2-3, with D possibly TRBD1 on 5 matching bases. The CDR3 length is 13 residues. The V gene lost 4 bases and the J gene lost 5 bases, with 13 bases spanning the gap. In germline, CDR1 is DFQATT, CDR2 SNEGSKA (reference sequence).

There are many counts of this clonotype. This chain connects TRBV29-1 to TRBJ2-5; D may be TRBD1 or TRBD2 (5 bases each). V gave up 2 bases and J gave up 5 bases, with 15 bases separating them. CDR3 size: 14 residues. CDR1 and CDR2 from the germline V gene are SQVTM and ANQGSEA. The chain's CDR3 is CSVESGTMRETQYF. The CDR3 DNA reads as TGCAGCGTTGAATCCGGGACGATGAGGGAGACCCAGTACTTC.

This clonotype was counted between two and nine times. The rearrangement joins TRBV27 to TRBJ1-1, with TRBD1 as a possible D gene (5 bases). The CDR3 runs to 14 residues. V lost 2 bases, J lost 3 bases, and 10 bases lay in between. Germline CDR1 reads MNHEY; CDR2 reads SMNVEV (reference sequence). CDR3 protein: CASSLIGEDTEAFF. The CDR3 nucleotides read TGTGCCAGCAGTTTAATAGGGGAAGACACTGAAGCTTTCTTT.